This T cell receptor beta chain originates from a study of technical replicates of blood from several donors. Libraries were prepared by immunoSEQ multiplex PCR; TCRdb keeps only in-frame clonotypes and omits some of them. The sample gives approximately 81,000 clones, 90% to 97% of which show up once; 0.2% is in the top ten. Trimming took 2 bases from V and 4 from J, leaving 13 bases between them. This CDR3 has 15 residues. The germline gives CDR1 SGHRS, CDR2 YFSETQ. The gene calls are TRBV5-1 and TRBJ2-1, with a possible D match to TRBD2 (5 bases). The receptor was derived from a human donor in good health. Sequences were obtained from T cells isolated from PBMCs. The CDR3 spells CASSFTGGLYNEQFF. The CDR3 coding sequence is TGCGCCAGCAGCTTTACGGGCGGGTTATACAATGAGCAGTTCTTC. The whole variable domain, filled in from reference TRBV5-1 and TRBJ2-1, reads KAGVTQTPRYLIKTRGQQVTLSCSPISGHRSVSWYQQTPGQGLQFLFEYFSETQRNKGNFPGRFSGRQFSNSRSEMNVSTLELGDSALYLCASSFTGGLYNEQFFGPGTRLTVL.